This TCR beta chain was found in a study of regulatory T cells in long-lasting Graves disease. Study-wide results and limits: No thyroid tissue was studied; the work used peripheral blood only. A reduction in accuracy may have resulted from the small sample size.

In germline, CDR1 is DFQATT, CDR2 SNEGSKA (reference sequence). The CDR3 is 13 residues long. Trimming took 6 bases from V and 8 from J, leaving 19 bases between them. About this clonotype itself: Its target is unknown.

Sample time point: newly diagnosed GD, antithyroid drugs for less than 3 months. Following extraction of RNA from PBMCs, that RNA was used to make the TCR library. Building of the TCR beta libraries involved iRepertoire HTBI primers and Arm-PCR of CDR3 regions. TCRdb ran MiXCR on the multiplex PCR reads and lists one entry per CDR3 protein. The repertoire holds roughly 220,000 distinct CDR3 sequences, with about a sixth as singletons. This clonotype was sampled from a female donor with Graves disease. Here the sequenced sample was peripheral blood mononuclear cells (PBMCs), taken at new diagnosis, from a patient treated with antithyroid drugs. The genes are TRBV20-1 and TRBJ1-2; D might be TRBD1 (6 bases). DNA for the CDR3: TGCAGTGCCACTCAGCCGCTTGGGGGCGGCTACACCTTC. Amino acids: CSATQPLGGGYTF.